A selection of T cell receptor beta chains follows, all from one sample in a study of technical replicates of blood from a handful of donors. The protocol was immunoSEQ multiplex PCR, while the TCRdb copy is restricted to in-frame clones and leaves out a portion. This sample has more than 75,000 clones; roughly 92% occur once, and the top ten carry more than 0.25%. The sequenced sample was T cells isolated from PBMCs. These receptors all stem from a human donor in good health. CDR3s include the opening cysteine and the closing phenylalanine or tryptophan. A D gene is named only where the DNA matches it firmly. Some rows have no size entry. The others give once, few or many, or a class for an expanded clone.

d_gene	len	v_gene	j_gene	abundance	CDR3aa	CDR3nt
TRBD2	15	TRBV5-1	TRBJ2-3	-	CASSRGLALTDTQYF	TGCGCCAGCAGCCGGGGACTAGCCCTCACAGATACGCAGTATTTT
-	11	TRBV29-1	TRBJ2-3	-	CSVPEADTQYF	TGCAGCGTCCCCGAGGCAGATACGCAGTATTTT
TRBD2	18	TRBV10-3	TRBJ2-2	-	CAISDREGRQLIPGELFF	TGTGCCATCAGTGACCGGGAGGGCCGACAGCTTATCCCCGGGGAGCTGTTTTTT
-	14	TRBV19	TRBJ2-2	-	CASSILRGTGELFF	TGTGCCAGTAGTATTTTAAGGGGGACCGGGGAGCTGTTTTTT
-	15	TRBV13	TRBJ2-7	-	CASSLTAGDSYEQYF	TGTGCCAGCAGCTTAACGGCAGGGGACTCCTACGAGCAGTACTTC
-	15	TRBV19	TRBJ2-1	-	CASSQNPGSYNEQFF	TGTGCCAGTAGCCAGAATCCAGGGTCCTACAATGAGCAGTTCTTC
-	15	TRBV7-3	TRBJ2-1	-	CASSLLSGVNNEQFF	TGTGCCAGCAGCTTATTATCGGGGGTAAACAATGAGCAGTTCTTC
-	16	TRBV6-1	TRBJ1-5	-	CASSEWVRGSNQPQHF	TGTGCCAGCAGTGAATGGGTCAGGGGCAGCAATCAGCCCCAGCATTTT
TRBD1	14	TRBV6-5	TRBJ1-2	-	CASSTGDSPYGYTF	TGTGCCAGCAGTACTGGGGACAGTCCCTATGGCTACACCTTC
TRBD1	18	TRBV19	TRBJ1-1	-	CASSIPDRGLKMNTEAFF	TGTGCCAGTAGTATCCCCGACAGGGGACTTAAAATGAACACTGAAGCTTTCTTT
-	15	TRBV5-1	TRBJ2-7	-	CASSLVGSGVGEQYF	TGCGCCAGCAGCTTGGTCGGGTCAGGGGTGGGGGAGCAGTACTTC
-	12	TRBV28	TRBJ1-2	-	CASSRVGGGYTF	TGTGCCAGCAGTCGGGTTGGAGGAGGCTACACCTTC
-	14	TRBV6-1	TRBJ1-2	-	CASSAQEPYGGYTF	TGTGCCAGCAGCGCCCAGGAACCCTACGGTGGCTACACCTTC
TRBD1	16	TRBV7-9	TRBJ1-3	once	CATSEPGGVSGNTIYF	TGTGCCACCTCGGAGCCAGGGGGAGTCTCTGGAAACACCATATATTTT
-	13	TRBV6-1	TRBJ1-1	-	CASILDRNTEAFF	TGTGCCAGCATTCTGGACAGGAACACTGAAGCTTTCTTT